The 20 T cell receptor beta chains below were found in one sample sequenced in a study of siplizumab effects on memory and regulatory T cells. Data came from immunoSEQ multiplex PCR; TCRdb stores just in-frame clones and leaves some out. Altogether about 40,000 clones are present, around 92% being singletons, with the ten largest covering 0.25%. The specimen was naive CD4+ T cells sorted from blood. The source is a human donor in good health.

This clone was seen just once. DNA for the CDR3: TGCGCCAGCAGTGAGTCTCTACTAGCCAAAAACATTCAGTACTTC. Residues: CASSESLLAKNIQYF. The chain recombines TRBV10-1 with TRBJ2-4; D remains unclear. V lost 0 bases, J lost 0 bases, and 6 bases lay in between. The CDR3 has 15 residues. Germline V gene lookup returns CDR1 WNHNN and CDR2 SYGVQD (reference sequence).

This chain connects TRBV6-4 to TRBJ2-3; D may match TRBD1 or TRBD2 (5 bases each). CDR3 length: 15 residues. The germline CDR1 and CDR2 sequences are MRHNA and SNTAGT. V was trimmed by 3 bases and J by 2 bases, leaving 12 bases between them. In DNA, the CDR3 is TGTGCCAGCAGTGAGGGGACGGGGATCACAGATACGCAGTATTTT. It translates to CASSEGTGITDTQYF.

CDR3 DNA sequence: TGTGCCAGCAGCGCGACTAGCGGGTCGTACCAAGAGACCCAGTACTTC. It specifies CASSATSGSYQETQYF. The genes are TRBV7-8 and TRBJ2-5; 10 nucleotides match TRBD2. The CDR3 sequence is 16 residues long. V was clipped by 5 bases and J by 0 bases; unmatched bases: 6. Looked up from germline, CDR1 is SGHVS and CDR2 is FQNEAQ. Full variable domain (remainder filled in from reference TRBV7-8 and TRBJ2-5): GAGVSQSPRYKVAKRGQDVALRCDPISGHVSLFWYQQALGQGPEFLTYFQNEAQLDKSGLPSDRFFAERPEGSVSTLKIQRTQQEDSAVYLCASSATSGSYQETQYFGPGTRLLVL.

This chain links TRBV5-1 with TRBJ2-3; D is unresolved. CDR1 SGHRS and CDR2 YFSETQ come from the germline V gene. V lost 4 bases to trimming and J lost 6 bases, with 15 bases between them. The CDR3 sequence is 14 residues long. This CDR3 is CASSRDWSPDTQYF. CDR3 sequence (DNA): TGCGCCAGCAGCCGAGATTGGTCCCCGGATACGCAGTATTTT.

V and J are TRBV5-6 and TRBJ1-3, with TRBD1 as a possible D gene (5 bases). V was clipped by 4 bases and J by 0 bases, with 11 bases between them. This CDR3 is 15 amino acids long. Germline CDR1 and CDR2: SGHDT and YYEEEE. The CDR3 is CASSTLTVSGNTIYF. In DNA form, the CDR3 reads TGTGCCAGCAGCACACTGACAGTCTCTGGAAACACCATATATTTT.

The chain links TRBV30 to TRBJ2-5; 7 bases align to TRBD1. This CDR3 is built from 15 residues. J was trimmed by 7 bases and V by 5 bases; bases with no gene match: 16. Looked up from germline, CDR1 is GTSNPN and CDR2 is SVGIG (reference sequence). CDR3 nucleotide sequence: TGTGCCTGGGGAAGAGGGACAGTTGATACAGGGACCCAGTACTTC. Amino acids: CAWGRGTVDTGTQYF.

This rearrangement joins TRBV5-5 to TRBJ2-7; D perhaps matches TRBD1 (6 bases). The V gene lost 2 bases and the J gene lost 3 bases, with 12 bases spanning the gap. Germline loops: CDR1 SGHKS, CDR2 YYEKEE (reference sequence). The CDR3 totals 14 residues. In nucleotides, the CDR3 is TGTGCCAGCAGCTTTCTACAGGGAAGCTACGAGCAGTACTTC. It specifies CASSFLQGSYEQYF.

This clone was seen only once. This sequence joins TRBV6-6 and TRBJ1-2, with 7 bases identical to TRBD1. V gave up 7 bases and J gave up 9 bases; unmatched junction bases: 5. The CDR3 is 11 residues long. The V gene's germline CDR1 is MNHNY and CDR2 SVGAGI (reference sequence). The CDR3: CASKRTGSYTF. As DNA, the CDR3 is TGTGCCAGCAAACGGACAGGCAGCTACACCTTC.

The chain joins TRBV21-1 to TRBJ2-2; the table's TRBD1 call for D was not verified on the DNA. TRBV21-1 is a pseudogene. The length of the CDR3 is 16 residues. Written as DNA, the CDR3 is TGTGCCAGCAGCCCTCAGGGACAAACGAACACCGGGGAGCTGTTTTTT. As protein: CASSPQGQTNTGELFF.

The CDR3 DNA reads as TGCGCCAGCAGCTCAGAAAAGAACACCGGGGAGCTGTTTTTT. Protein sequence: CASSSEKNTGELFF. The chain couples TRBV5-1 to TRBJ2-2; no definite D call. In germline, CDR1 is SGHRS, CDR2 YFSETQ. The CDR3 is 14 residues long. V lost 3 bases, J lost 1 base, and 7 bases lay in between.

The gene calls are TRBV4-1 and TRBJ2-3; D uncertain. Germline-derived CDR1 and CDR2 are MGHRA and YSYEKL. The V and J ends lost 1 base and 0 bases respectively, with 2 bases between them. This CDR3 contains 13 residues. CDR3 loop: CASSQGSTDTQYF. CDR3 sequence (DNA): TGCGCCAGCAGCCAAGGAAGCACAGATACGCAGTATTTT.

V is TRBV9 and J is TRBJ1-1, with D uncertain. CDR1 and CDR2 (germline): SGDLS, YYNGEE. This CDR3 contains 14 residues. The V gene lost 0 bases and the J gene lost 2 bases, with 8 bases spanning the gap. DNA for the CDR3: TGTGCCAGCAGCGTAGTAGGGAGCAACACTGAAGCTTTCTTT. As protein: CASSVVGSNTEAFF.

This clone was observed a single time. This chain connects TRBV5-1 to TRBJ2-1, with 11 bases lining up with TRBD2. Trimming cost V 1 base and J 5 bases; bases outside gene matches: 2. The CDR3 is 15 amino acids. Germline CDR1 is SGHRS and CDR2 is YFSETQ. CDR3 sequence reads: CASSLTSGSNNEQFF. The DNA for the CDR3 is TGCGCCAGCAGCTTGACTAGCGGGAGCAACAATGAGCAGTTCTTC.

This sequence joins TRBV10-3 and TRBJ2-3, with D possibly TRBD1 on 6 matching bases. Per germline, CDR1 ENHRY and CDR2 SYGVKD. The CDR3 is 14 residues long. Trimming cost V 8 bases and J 0 bases, with 12 bases left between them. The CDR3 nucleotides are TGTGCCATCGGTGTCAGGGGAAGCACAGATACGCAGTATTTT. Protein: CAIGVRGSTDTQYF.

CDR3 sequence: CASSKGPLNKNTEAFF. In nucleotides, the CDR3 is TGTGCCAGCAGCAAAGGCCCTCTCAACAAAAACACTGAAGCTTTCTTT. The rearrangement uses TRBV21-1 and TRBJ1-1; TRBD1, the D gene given by the table, was not confirmed from the DNA. TRBV21-1 is a known pseudogene. This CDR3 comprises 16 residues.

The CDR3 reads CATSAGVLNTEAFF. As DNA, the CDR3 is TGTGCCACCAGCGCTGGAGTGTTGAACACTGAAGCTTTCTTT. This chain uses TRBV15 with TRBJ1-1; no clear D. The length of the CDR3 is 14 residues. Germline V gene lookup returns CDR1 LNHNV and CDR2 YYDKDF (reference sequence). With 5 bases removed from V and 0 bases from J, the gap between germline ends came to 10 bases. The full variable domain, with the rest looked up from reference TRBV15 and TRBJ1-1, is DAMVIQNPRYQVTQFGKPVTLSCSQTLNHNVMYWYQQKSSQAPKLLFHYYDKDFNNEADTPDNFQSRRPNTSFCFLDIRSPGLGDTAMYLCATSAGVLNTEAFFGQGTRLTVV.

This clone was seen once. V gene TRBV7-3 combines with J gene TRBJ1-6; D uncertain. Looked up from germline, CDR1 is SGHTA and CDR2 is FQGTGA. Trimming removed 5 bases from V and 9 bases from J, with 20 bases in between. The CDR3 totals 16 residues. CDR3 loop: CASSRTGQQEGSPLHF. The CDR3 nucleotides read TGTGCCAGCAGCCGAACGGGCCAACAAGAGGGTTCACCCCTCCACTTT.

CDR3 loop: CASSLSTGFGTQYF. The DNA for the CDR3 is TGTGCCAGCAGCTTGTCGACAGGGTTTGGGACCCAGTACTTC. This chain uses TRBV5-4 with TRBJ2-5, with TRBD1 matching 7 bases. The CDR3 covers 14 residues. Germline CDR1 is SGHNT and CDR2 is YYREEE (reference sequence). J lost 7 bases, V lost 1 base, and 7 bases had no gene match.

The rearrangement links TRBV7-6 to TRBJ1-1; no reliable D call. CDR3 size: 14 residues. The germline V and J ends were trimmed by 0 bases and 2 bases, with 7 bases remaining between them. Germline V gene data show CDR1 as SGHVS and CDR2 as FNYEAQ. The CDR3 DNA sequence: TGTGCCAGCAGCTTAGCGCAGGCTAACACTGAAGCTTTCTTT. It is translated as CASSLAQANTEAFF.

This rearrangement joins TRBV2 to TRBJ1-2; 9 nucleotides agree with TRBD1. V shed 5 bases and J 1 base; nucleotides not matched to a gene: 8. Germline V CDR1 and CDR2: SNHLY, FYNNEI. This CDR3 spans 16 amino acids. The CDR3 nucleotides are TGTGCCAGCAGTAATCCGGGACAGGGATTTAACTATGGCTACACCTTC. This translates into CASSNPGQGFNYGYTF.